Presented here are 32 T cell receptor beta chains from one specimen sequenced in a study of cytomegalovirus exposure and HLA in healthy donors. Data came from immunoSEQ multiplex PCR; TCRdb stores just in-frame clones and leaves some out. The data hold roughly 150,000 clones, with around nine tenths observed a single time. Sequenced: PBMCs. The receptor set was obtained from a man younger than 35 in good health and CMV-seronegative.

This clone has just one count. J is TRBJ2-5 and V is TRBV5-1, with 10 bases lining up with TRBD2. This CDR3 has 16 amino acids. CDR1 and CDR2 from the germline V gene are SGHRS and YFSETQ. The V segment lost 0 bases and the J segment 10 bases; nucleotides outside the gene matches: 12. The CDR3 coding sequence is TGCGCCAGCAGCTTGGGGACTAGCGGCTCGCGCTTGTTCCAGTACTTC. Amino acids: CASSLGTSGSRLFQYF.

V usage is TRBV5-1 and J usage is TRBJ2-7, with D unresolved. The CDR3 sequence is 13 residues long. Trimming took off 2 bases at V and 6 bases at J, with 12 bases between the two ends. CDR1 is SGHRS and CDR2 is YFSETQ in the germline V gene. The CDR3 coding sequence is TGCGCCAGCAGCTTAACATCCTCCCCCGAGCAGTACTTC. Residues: CASSLTSSPEQYF.

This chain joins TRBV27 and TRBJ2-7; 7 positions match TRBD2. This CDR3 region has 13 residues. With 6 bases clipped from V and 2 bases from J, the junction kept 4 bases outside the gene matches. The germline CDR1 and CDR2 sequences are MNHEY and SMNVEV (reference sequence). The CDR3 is CASSSGTTYEQYF. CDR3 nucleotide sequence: TGTGCCAGCAGCTCCGGGACTACCTACGAGCAGTACTTC.

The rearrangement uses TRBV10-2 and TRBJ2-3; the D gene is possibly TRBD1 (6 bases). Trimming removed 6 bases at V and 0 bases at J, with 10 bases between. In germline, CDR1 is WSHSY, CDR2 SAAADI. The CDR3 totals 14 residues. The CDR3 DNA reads TGCGCCAGCAGGGAAGGGGGTAGCACAGATACGCAGTATTTT. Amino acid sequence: CASREGGSTDTQYF.

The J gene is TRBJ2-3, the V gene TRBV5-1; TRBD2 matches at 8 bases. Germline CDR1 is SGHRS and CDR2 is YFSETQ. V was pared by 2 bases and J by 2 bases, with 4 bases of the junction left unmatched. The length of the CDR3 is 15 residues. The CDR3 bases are TGCGCCAGCAGCTTCGCGGGGGGAACCACAGATACGCAGTATTTT. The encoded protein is CASSFAGGTTDTQYF.

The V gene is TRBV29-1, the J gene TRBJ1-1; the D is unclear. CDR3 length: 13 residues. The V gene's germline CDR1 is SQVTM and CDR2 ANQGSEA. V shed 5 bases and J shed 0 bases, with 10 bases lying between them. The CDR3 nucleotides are TGCAGCGTTCGGGGTCTAATGAACACTGAAGCTTTCTTT. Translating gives CSVRGLMNTEAFF.

CDR3: CASSTRLTGTHYEQYF. CDR3 coding DNA: TGTGCCAGTAGTACCCGATTGACCGGGACACACTACGAGCAGTACTTC. V usage is TRBV19 and J usage is TRBJ2-7, with D perhaps matching TRBD1 (6 bases). Trimming took 4 bases from V and 3 from J, leaving 19 bases between them. Germline CDR1 LNHDA, CDR2 SQIVND (reference sequence). CDR3 size: 16 residues.

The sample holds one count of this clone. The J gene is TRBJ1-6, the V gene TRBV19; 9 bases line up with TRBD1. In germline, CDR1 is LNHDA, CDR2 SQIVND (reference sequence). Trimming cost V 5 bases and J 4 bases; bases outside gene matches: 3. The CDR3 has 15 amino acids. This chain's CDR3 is CASSGDRGYNSPLHF. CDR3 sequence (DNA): TGTGCCAGTAGTGGAGACAGGGGGTATAATTCACCCCTCCACTTT.

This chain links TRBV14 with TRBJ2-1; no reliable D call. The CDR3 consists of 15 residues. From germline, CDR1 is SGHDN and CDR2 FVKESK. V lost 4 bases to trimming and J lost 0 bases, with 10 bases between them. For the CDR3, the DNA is TGTGCCAGCAGCCCTACTTTTAGCTCCTACAATGAGCAGTTCTTC. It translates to CASSPTFSSYNEQFF. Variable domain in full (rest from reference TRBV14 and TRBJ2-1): EAGVTQFPSHSVIEKGQTVTLRCDPISGHDNLYWYRRVMGKEIKFLLHFVKESKQDESGMPNNRFLAERTGGTYSTLKVQPAELEDSGVYFCASSPTFSSYNEQFFGPGTRLTVL.

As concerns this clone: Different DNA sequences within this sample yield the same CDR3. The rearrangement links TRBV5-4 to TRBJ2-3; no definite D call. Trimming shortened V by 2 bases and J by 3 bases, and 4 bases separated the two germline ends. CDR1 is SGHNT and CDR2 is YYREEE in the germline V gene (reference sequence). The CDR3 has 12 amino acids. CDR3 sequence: CASSFGTDTQYF. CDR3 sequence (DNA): TGTGCCAGCAGCTTCGGTACAGATACGCAGTATTTT.

The CDR3 DNA follows: TGCGCCAGCATACGCGGCGGGGGAAATTCAGAGACCCAGTACTTC. Protein product: CASIRGGGNSETQYF. The rearrangement links TRBV5-1 to TRBJ2-5, with 7 bases identical to TRBD2. The germline V gene has CDR1 SGHRS and CDR2 YFSETQ. This CDR3 comprises 15 residues. After removal of 6 bases from V and 4 bases from J, the junction contained 12 bases not matched to a gene. The variable domain in full, with the rest retrieved from reference TRBV5-1 and TRBJ2-5, is KAGVTQTPRYLIKTRGQQVTLSCSPISGHRSVSWYQQTPGQGLQFLFEYFSETQRNKGNFPGRFSGRQFSNSRSEMNVSTLELGDSALYLCASIRGGGNSETQYFGPGTRLLVL.

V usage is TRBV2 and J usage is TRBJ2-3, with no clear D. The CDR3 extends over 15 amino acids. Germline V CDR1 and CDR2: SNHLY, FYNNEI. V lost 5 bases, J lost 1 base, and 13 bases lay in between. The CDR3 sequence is CASSSRSTGTDTQYF. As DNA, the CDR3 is TGTGCCAGCAGTAGCAGGTCTACGGGCACAGATACGCAGTATTTT.

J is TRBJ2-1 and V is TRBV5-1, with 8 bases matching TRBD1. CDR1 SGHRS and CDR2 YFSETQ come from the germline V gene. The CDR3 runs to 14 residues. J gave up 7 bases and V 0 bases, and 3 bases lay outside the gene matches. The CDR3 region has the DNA TGCGCCAGCAGCTTGGCCCACAGGGGGAATGAGCAGTTCTTC. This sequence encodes CASSLAHRGNEQFF.

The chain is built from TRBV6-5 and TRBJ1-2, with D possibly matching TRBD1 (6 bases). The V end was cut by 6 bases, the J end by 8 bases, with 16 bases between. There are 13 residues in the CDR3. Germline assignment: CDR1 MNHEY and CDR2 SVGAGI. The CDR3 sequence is CASRQGRTAGYTF. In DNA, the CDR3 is TGTGCCAGCAGACAGGGACGGACTGCCGGCTACACCTTC.

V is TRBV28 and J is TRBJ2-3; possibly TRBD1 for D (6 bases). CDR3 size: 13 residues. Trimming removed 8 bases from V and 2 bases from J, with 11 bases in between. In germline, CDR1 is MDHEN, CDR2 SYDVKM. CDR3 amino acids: CASFNRATDTQYF. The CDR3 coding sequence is TGTGCCAGCTTCAACAGGGCCACAGATACGCAGTATTTT.

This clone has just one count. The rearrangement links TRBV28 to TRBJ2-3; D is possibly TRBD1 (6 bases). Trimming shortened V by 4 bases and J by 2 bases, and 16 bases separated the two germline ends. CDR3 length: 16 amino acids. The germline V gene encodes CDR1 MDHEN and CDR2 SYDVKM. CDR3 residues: CASSSYRETFTDTQYF. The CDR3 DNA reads TGTGCCAGCAGTTCTTACAGGGAGACTTTCACAGATACGCAGTATTTT.

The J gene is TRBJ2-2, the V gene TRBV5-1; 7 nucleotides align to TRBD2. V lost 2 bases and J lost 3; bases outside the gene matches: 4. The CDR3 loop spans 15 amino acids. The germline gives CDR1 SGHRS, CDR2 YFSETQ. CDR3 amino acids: CASSFSGTYTGELFF. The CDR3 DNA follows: TGCGCCAGCAGCTTCAGCGGGACTTACACCGGGGAGCTGTTTTTT.

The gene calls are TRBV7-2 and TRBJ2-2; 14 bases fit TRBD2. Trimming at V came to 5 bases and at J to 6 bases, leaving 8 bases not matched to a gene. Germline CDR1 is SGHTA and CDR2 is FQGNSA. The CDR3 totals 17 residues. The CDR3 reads CASSPQGLAGGPGELFF. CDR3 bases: TGTGCCAGCAGCCCGCAAGGACTAGCGGGAGGACCCGGGGAGCTGTTTTTT.

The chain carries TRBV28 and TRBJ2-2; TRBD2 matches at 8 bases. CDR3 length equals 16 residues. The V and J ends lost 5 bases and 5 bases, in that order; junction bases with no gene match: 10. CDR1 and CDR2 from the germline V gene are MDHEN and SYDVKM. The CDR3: CASSRVETSDTGELFF. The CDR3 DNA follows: TGTGCCAGCAGTAGAGTGGAGACTAGCGATACCGGGGAGCTGTTTTTT.

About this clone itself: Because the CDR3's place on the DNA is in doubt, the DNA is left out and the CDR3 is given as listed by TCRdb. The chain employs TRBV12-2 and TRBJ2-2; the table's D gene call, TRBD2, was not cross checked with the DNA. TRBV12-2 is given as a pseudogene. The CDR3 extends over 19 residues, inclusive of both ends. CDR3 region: CASRPFLPLTYFCTGELFF.

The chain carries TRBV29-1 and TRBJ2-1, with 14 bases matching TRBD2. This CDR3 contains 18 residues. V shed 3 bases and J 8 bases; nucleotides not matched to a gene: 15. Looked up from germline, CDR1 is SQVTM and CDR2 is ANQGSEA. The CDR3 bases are TGCAGCGTTGATCAGGGACTAGCGGGGGTCGGTCATTCCGATGAGCAGTTCTTC. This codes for CSVDQGLAGVGHSDEQFF.

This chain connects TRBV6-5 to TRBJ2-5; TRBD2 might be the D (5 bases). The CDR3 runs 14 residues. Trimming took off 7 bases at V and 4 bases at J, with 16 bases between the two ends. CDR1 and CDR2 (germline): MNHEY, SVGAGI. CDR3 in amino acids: CASTSPGVGETQYF. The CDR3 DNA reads TGTGCCAGCACTTCCCCCGGGGTAGGAGAGACCCAGTACTTC.

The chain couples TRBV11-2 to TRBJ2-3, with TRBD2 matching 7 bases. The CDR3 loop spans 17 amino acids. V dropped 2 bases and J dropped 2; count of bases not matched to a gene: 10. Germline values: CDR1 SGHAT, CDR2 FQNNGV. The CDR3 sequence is CASSLISGDYSTDTQYF. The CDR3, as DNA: TGTGCCAGCAGCTTAATAAGCGGGGATTATTCCACAGATACGCAGTATTTT.

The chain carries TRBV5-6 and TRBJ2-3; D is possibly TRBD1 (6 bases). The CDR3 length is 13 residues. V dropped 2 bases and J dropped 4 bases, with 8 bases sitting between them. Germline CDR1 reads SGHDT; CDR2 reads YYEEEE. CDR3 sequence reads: CASSLQGPDTQYF. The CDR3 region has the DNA TGTGCCAGCAGCTTACAGGGACCAGATACGCAGTATTTT.

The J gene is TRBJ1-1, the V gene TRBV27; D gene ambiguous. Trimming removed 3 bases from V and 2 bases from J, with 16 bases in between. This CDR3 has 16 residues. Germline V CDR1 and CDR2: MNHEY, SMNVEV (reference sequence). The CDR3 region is CASSFSPGSANTEAFF. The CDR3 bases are TGTGCCAGCAGTTTTAGTCCGGGTTCAGCTAACACTGAAGCTTTCTTT.

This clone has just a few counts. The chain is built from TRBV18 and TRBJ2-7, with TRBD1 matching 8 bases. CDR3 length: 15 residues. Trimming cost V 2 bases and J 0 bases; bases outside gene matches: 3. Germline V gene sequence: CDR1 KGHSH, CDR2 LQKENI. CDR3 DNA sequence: TGTGCCAGCTCACCAGGGACAGGCCGCTCCTACGAGCAGTACGTC. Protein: CASSPGTGRSYEQYV.

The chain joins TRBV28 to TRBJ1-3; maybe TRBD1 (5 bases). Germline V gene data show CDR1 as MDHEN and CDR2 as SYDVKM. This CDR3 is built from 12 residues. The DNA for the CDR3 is TGTGCGGGGCGAAGCTCTGGAAACACCATATATTTT. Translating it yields CAGRSSGNTIYF.

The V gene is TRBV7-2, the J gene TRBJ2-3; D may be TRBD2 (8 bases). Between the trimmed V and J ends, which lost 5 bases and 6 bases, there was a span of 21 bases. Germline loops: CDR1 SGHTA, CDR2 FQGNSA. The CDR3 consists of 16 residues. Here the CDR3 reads CASSQGGGTRGDTQYF. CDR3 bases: TGTGCCAGCAGCCAGGGGGGTGGGACTAGAGGCGATACGCAGTATTTT.

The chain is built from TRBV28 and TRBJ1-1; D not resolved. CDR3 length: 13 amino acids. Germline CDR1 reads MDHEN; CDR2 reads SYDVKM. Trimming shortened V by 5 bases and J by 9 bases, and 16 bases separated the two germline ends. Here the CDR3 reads CASSSPGGSKAFF. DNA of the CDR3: TGTGCCAGCAGTAGCCCTGGCGGTTCAAAAGCTTTCTTT.

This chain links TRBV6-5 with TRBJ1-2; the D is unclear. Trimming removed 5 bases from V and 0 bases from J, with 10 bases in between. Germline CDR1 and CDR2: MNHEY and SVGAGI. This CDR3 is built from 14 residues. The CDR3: CASSQGSANYGYTF. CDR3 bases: TGTGCCAGCAGTCAAGGCAGCGCTAACTATGGCTACACCTTC.

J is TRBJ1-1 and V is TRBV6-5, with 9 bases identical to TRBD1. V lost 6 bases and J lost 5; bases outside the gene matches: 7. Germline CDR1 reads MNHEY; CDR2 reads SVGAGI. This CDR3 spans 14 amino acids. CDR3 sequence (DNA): TGTGCCAGCAGCAAGTCCGGGACAGGGACTGAAGCTTTCTTT. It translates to CASSKSGTGTEAFF.

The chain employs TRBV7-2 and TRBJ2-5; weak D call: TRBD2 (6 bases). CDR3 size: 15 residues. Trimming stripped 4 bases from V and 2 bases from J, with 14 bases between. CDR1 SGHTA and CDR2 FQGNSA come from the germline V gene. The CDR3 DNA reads TGTGCCAGCAGCTCAAGTAGCGGCCTGCAAGAGACCCAGTACTTC. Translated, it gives CASSSSSGLQETQYF. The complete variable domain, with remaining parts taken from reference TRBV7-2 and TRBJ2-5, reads GAGVSQSPSNKVTEKGKDVELRCDPISGHTALYWYRQSLGQGLEFLIYFQGNSAPDKSGLPSDRFSAERTGGSVSTLTIQRTQQEDSAVYLCASSSSSGLQETQYFGPGTRLLVL.